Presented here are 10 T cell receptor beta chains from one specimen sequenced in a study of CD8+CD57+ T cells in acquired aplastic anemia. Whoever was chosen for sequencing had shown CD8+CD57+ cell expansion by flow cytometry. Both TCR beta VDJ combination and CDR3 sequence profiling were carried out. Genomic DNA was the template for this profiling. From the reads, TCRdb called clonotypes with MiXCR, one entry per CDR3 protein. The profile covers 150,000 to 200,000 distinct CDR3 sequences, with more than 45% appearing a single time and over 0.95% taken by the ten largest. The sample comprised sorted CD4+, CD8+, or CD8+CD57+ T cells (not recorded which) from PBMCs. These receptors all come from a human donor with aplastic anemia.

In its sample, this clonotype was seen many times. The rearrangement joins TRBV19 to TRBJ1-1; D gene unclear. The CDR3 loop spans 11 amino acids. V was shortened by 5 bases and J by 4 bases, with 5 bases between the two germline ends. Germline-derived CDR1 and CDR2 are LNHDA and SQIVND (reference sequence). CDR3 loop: CASSGSTEAFF. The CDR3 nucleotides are TGTGCCAGTAGTGGGAGCACTGAAGCTTTCTTT. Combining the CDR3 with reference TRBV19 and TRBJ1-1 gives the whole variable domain DGGITQSPKYLFRKEGQNVTLSCEQNLNHDAMYWYRQDPGQGLRLIYYSQIVNDFQKGDIAEGYSVSREKKESFPLTVTSAQKNPTAFYLCASSGSTEAFFGQGTRLTVV.

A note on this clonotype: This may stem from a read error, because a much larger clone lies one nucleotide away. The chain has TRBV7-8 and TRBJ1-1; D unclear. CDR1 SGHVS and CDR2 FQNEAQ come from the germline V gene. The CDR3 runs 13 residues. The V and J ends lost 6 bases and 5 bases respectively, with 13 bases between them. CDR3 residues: CASSRYYRTEAFF. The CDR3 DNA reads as TGTGCCAGCAGTCGGTATTATCGTACTGAAGCTTTCTTT. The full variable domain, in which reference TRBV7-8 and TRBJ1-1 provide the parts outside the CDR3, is GAGVSQSPRYKVAKRGQDVALRCDPISGHVSLFWYQQALGQGPEFLTYFQNEAQLDKSGLPSDRFFAERPEGSVSTLKIQRTQQEDSAVYLCASSRYYRTEAFFGQGTRLTVV.

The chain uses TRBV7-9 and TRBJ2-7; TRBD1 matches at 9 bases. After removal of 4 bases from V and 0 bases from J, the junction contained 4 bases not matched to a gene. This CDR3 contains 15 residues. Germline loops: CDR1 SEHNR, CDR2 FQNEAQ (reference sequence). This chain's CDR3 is CASSSGTGPSYEQYF. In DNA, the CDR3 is TGTGCCAGCAGCTCCGGGACAGGGCCCTCCTACGAGCAGTACTTC.

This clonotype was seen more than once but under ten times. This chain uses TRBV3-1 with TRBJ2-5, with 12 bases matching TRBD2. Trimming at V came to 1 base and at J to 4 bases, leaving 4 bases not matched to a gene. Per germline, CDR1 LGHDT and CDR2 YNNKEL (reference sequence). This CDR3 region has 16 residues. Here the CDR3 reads CASSQGGTSGRETQYF. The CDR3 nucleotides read TGTGCCAGCAGCCAAGGGGGGACTAGCGGGCGAGAGACCCAGTACTTC.

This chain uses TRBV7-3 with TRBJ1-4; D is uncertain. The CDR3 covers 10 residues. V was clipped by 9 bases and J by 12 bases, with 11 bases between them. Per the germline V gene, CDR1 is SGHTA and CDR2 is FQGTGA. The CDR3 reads CARDFRQLFF. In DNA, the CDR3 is TGTGCCAGGGACTTTAGGCAACTGTTTTTT.

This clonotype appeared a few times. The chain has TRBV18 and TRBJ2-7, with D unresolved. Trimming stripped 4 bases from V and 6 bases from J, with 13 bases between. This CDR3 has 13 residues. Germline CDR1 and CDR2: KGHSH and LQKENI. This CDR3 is CASSQSPAGEQYF. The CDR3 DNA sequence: TGTGCCAGCTCACAAAGCCCGGCTGGCGAGCAGTACTTC.

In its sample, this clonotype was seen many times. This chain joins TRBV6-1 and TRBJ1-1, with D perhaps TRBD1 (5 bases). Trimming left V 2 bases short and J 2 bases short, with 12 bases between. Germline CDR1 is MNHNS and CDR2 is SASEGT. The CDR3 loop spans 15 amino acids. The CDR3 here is CASSESGQHNTEAFF. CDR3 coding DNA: TGTGCCAGCAGTGAATCGGGGCAGCACAACACTGAAGCTTTCTTT.

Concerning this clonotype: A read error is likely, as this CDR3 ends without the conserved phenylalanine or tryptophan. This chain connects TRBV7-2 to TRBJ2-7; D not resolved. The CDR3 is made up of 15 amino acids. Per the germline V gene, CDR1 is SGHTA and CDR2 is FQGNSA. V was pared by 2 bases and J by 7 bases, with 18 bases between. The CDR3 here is CASSLHLIGAWEQYL. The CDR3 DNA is TGTGCCAGCAGCTTACATTTGATAGGAGCCTGGGAGCAGTACCTC.

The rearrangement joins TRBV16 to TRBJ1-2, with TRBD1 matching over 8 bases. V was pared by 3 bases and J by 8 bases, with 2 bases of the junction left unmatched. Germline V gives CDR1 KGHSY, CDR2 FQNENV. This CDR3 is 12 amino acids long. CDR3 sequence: CASSHPGGGYTF. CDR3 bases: TGTGCCAGCAGCCACCCAGGGGGCGGCTACACCTTC.

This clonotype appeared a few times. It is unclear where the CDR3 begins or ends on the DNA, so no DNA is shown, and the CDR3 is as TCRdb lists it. This CDR3 reads CASRPHWASGALIGF. The rearrangement uses TRBV7-9 and TRBJ2-5; the DNA was not used to check the table's D call, TRBD2. Including both end residues, the CDR3 is 15 amino acids long. Germline V gene sequence: CDR1 SEHNR, CDR2 FQNEAQ (reference sequence).